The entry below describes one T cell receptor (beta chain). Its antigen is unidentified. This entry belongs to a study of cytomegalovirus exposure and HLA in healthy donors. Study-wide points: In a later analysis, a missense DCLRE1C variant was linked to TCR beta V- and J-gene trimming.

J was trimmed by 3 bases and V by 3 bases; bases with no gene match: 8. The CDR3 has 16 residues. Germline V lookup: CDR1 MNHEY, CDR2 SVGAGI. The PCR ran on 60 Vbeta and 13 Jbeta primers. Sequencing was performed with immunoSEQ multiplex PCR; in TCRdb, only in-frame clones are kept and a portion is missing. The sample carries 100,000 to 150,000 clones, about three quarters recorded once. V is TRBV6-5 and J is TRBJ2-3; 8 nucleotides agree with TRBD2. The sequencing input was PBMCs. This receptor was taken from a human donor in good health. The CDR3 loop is CASSYFGGAVTDTQYF. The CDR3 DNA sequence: TGTGCCAGCAGTTATTTCGGGGGGGCGGTAACAGATACGCAGTATTTT.